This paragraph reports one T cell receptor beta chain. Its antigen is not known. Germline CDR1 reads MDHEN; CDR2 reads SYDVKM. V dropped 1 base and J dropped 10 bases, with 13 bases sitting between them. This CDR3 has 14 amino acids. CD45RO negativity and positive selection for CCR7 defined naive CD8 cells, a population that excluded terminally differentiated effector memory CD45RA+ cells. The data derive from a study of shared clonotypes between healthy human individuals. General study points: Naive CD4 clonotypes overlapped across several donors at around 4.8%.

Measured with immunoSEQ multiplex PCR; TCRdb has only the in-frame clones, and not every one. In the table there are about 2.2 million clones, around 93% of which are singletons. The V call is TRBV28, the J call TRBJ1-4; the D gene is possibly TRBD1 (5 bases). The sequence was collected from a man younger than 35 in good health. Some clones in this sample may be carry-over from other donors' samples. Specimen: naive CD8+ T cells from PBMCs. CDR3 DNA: TGTGCCAGCAGTTTATTTCGGGGGAAGGGAAAACTGTTTTTT. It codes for CASSLFRGKGKLFF.